This TCR beta chain was recorded in a study of blood T cell repertoires in COVID-19. Overall study: There were acute and convalescent COVID-19 samples, and they came from the United States, Italy and Spain. PBMCs, B-cell-depleted T cells, or T cells provided the cDNA or gDNA that made up the material.

In the study's own analysis: Nucleated cell number was recorded as an estimate derived from reference gene primer amplification. Method: immunoSEQ multiplex PCR; TCRdb's copy keeps in-frame clones and lacks some. V, J and clone size are taken as reported in that table, and D and trimming were inferred from the DNA itself. The table shows about 68,000 clones, with roughly 85% occurring only once. The CDR3 consists of 17 residues. V lost 1 base to trimming and J lost 4 bases; unmatched junction nucleotides: 12. Germline CDR1 LGHNA, CDR2 YNFKEQ. This TCR was sampled from a man aged 45-65 years with acute or convalescent COVID-19. Sequencing was performed on peripheral blood. The V and J genes are TRBV4-2 and TRBJ2-7; 8 bases align to TRBD2. The CDR3 DNA follows: TGTGCCAGCAGCCAAGGATCCCGGGGGGGCCAGGTTTACGAGCAGTACTTC. Its protein is CASSQGSRGGQVYEQYF.